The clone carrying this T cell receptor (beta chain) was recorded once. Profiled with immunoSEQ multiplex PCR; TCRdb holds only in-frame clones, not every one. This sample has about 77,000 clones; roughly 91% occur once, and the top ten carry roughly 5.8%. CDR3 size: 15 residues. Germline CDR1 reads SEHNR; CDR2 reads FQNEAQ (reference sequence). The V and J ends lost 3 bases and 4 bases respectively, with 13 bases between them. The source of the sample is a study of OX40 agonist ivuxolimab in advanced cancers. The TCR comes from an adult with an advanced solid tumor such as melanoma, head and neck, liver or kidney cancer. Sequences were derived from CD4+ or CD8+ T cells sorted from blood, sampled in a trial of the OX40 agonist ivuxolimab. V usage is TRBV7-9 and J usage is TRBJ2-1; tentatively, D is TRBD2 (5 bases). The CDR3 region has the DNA TGTGCCAGCAGCTTGTCACAAGGAGGATACAATGAGCAGTTCTTC. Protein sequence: CASSLSQGGYNEQFF.